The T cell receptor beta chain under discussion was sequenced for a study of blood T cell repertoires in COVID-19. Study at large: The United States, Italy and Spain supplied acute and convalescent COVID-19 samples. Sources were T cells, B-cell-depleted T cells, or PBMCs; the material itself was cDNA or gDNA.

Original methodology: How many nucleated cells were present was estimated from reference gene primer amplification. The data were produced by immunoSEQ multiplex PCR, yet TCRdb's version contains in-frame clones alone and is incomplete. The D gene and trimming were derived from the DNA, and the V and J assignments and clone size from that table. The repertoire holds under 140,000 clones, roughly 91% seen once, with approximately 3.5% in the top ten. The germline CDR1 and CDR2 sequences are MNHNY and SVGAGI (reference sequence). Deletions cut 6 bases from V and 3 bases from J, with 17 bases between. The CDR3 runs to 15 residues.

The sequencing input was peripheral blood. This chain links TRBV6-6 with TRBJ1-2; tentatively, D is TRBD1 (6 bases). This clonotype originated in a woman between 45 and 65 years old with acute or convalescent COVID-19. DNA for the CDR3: TGTGCCAGCAGGCTACAGGGCCGCTCCTACTATGGCTACACCTTC. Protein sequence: CASRLQGRSYYGYTF.